Listed below are T cell receptor beta chains from one sample, sequenced in a study of T cell changes during pregnancy in multiple sclerosis. Measured with immunoSEQ multiplex PCR; TCRdb has only the in-frame clones, and not every one. This sample has 50,000 or so clones; roughly 94% occur once, and the top ten carry less than 0.65%. The starting material was CD4+ T cells from peripheral blood mononuclear cells, obtained in the second trimester of pregnancy. Source of these receptors: a female donor with multiple sclerosis, enrolled in a pregnancy study. Each CDR3 is given with its conserved first and last residue. The D gene is left open where the match is weak. Where a row states a size, it is once, few, many or the class of an expanded clone; other rows omit it.

>TRBV7-3|TRBJ1-1|TRBD1|.
TGTGCCAGCAGCTTAACGAACAGGGGGTCTGAAGCTTTCTTT
CASSLTNRGSEAFF
>TRBV5-8|TRBJ2-7|.|.
TGTGCCAGCAGCTTTTCTTGGGGGCTCGGTTCCTACGAGCAGTACTTC
CASSFSWGLGSYEQYF
>TRBV7-2|TRBJ1-6|TRBD1|.
TGTGCCAGCAGCCCCTCCGGGACAGGTGGTTCACCCCTCCACTTT
CASSPSGTGGSPLHF
>TRBV19|TRBJ2-7|TRBD1|.
TGTGCCAGTACCATAACAGGGGGCTCCTACGAGCAGTACTTC
CASTITGGSYEQYF
>TRBV10-3|TRBJ1-1|TRBD1|.
TGTGCCATCAGTGAGTCACCCCCCGGGACAGCTATTGAAGCTTTCTTT
CAISESPPGTAIEAFF
>TRBV7-2|TRBJ1-1|TRBD1|few
TGTGCCAGCAGCTCCGGGACAGGGGGCGCGGCTTTCTTT
CASSSGTGGAAFF
>TRBV18|TRBJ2-2|TRBD1|.
TGTGCCAGCTCCCAATATGGACAGGGAGGCACCGGGGAGCTGTTTTTT
CASSQYGQGGTGELFF
>TRBV7-9|TRBJ2-1|.|.
TGTGCCAGCAGCTTAGACTCCGGTGAGCAGTTCTTC
CASSLDSGEQFF
>TRBV7-2|TRBJ1-1|TRBD1|.
TGTGCCAGCAGCCTCTCACAGGGGGGGATATCTGAAGCTTTCTTT
CASSLSQGGISEAFF
>TRBV29-1|TRBJ2-7|TRBD1|.
TGCAGCGTTGAGCGGGACAGGGGGTCCTACGAGCAGTACTTC
CSVERDRGSYEQYF
>TRBV4-3|TRBJ1-2|.|.
TGCGCCAGCAGTCTTAACAGAGCTTCTAACTATGGCTACACCTTC
CASSLNRASNYGYTF
>TRBV19|TRBJ1-1|.|once
TGTGCCAGTAGTTCCCGGACTCAACGAGAAGGAGCTTTCTTT
CASSSRTQREGAFF
>TRBV18|TRBJ2-7|.|.
TGTGCCAGCTCACCACGTGAGGGAAACGAGCAGTACTTC
CASSPREGNEQYF
>TRBV7-2|TRBJ1-2|TRBD1|.
TGTGCCAGCAGCTTAGTGATTACAGGGGCTTTTGGCTACACCTTC
CASSLVITGAFGYTF
>TRBV7-3|TRBJ2-6|.|.
TGTGCCAGCAGCTTAAATAGAGTCTCTGGGGCCAACGTCCTGACTTTC
CASSLNRVSGANVLTF
>TRBV9|TRBJ1-3|.|.
TGTGCCAGCAGCGCACAGACACAAACCTCTGGAAACACCATATATTTT
CASSAQTQTSGNTIYF
>TRBV5-6|TRBJ1-5|.|.
TGTGCCAGCAGCTTGGCAGGGATCCCCCAGCATTTT
CASSLAGIPQHF
>TRBV6-5|TRBJ1-1|.|.
TGTGCCAGCAGAGGAGGTTTTGAAGCTTTCTTT
CASRGGFEAFF
>TRBV7-9|TRBJ1-1|.|.
TGTGCCAGCAGCTTAGAGTCAGGGAACACTGAAGCTTTCTTT
CASSLESGNTEAFF
>TRBV27|TRBJ1-5|.|.
TGTGCCAGCAGTAGTCAGGGGAAAGGGAGCAATCAGCCCCAGCATTTT
CASSSQGKGSNQPQHF
>TRBV7-9|TRBJ1-2|.|once
TGTGCCAGCAGCTTAGATATTGGGCATGGCTACACCTTC
CASSLDIGHGYTF
>TRBV30|TRBJ2-2|.|.
TGTGCCTGGAGTAGTCAGGGGCTGGGGGAGCTGTTTTTT
CAWSSQGLGELFF